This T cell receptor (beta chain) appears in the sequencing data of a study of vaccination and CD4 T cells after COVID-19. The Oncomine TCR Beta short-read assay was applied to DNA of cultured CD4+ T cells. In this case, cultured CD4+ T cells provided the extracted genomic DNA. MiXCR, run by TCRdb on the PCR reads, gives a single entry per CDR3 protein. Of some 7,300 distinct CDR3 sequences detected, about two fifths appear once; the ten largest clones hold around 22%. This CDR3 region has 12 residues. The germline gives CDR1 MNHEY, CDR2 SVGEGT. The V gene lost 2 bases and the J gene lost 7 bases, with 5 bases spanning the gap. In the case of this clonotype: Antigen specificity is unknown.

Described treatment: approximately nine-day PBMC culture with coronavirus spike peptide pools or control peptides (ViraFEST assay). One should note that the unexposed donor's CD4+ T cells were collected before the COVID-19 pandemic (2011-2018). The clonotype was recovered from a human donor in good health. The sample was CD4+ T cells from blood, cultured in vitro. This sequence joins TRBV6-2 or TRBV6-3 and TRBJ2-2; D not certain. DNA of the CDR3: TGTGCCAGCAGTTACAGGGTCGGGGAGCTGTTTTTT. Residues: CASSYRVGELFF.